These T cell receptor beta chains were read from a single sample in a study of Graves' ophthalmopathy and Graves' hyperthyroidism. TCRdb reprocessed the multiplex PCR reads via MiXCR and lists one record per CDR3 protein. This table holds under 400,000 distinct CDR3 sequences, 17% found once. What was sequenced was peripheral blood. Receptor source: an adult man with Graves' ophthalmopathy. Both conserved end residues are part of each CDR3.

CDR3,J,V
CAWSVRNNQPQHF,TRBJ1-5,TRBV30
CASSAQPGPSNTEAFF,TRBJ1-1,TRBV9
CASSYHGTGGAETGELFF,TRBJ2-2,TRBV6-2/TRBV6-3
CASSPGAYSYEQYF,TRBJ2-7,TRBV6-1
CASSYKDRVRNYEQYF,TRBJ2-7,TRBV6-2/TRBV6-3
CASSRTGYNTEAFF,TRBJ1-1,TRBV6-1
CASSLTGGVAYEQYF,TRBJ2-7,TRBV7-9
CASSKTGGASADTQYF,TRBJ2-3,TRBV6-1
CASSPPGGSSNNSPLHF,TRBJ1-6,TRBV28
CASSLETGGGNQPQHF,TRBJ1-5,TRBV28
CAWSVRSSRGPIYEQYF,TRBJ2-7,TRBV30
CASSGTENYGYTF,TRBJ1-2,TRBV18
CASSVEGTSYEQYF,TRBJ2-7,TRBV5-1
CASSLYTGVTEAFF,TRBJ1-1,TRBV7-2
CASSSGSGSTDEQYF,TRBJ2-7,TRBV11-3
CASSERLTGELFF,TRBJ2-2,TRBV10-1
CASRRQGIGQETQYF,TRBJ2-5,TRBV6-1
CSTFPGLAGESGNIQYF,TRBJ2-4,TRBV29-1
CASSLGYGQFYEQYF,TRBJ2-7,TRBV6-2/TRBV6-3
CSAREEVGSSETQYF,TRBJ2-5,TRBV20-1
CSARGQRVPETQYF,TRBJ2-5,TRBV20-1
CASSSAGGPHTEAFF,TRBJ1-1,TRBV7-3
CSARDPAGSHGNSPLHF,TRBJ1-6,TRBV20-1
CASALDRVDTGELFF,TRBJ2-2,TRBV12-5
CASSASGGSSYEQYF,TRBJ2-7,TRBV18
CASSLGQGAGGNQPQHF,TRBJ1-5,TRBV7-2
CASSFIGAGGYGYTF,TRBJ1-2,TRBV12-3/TRBV12-4
CASSSRGQGFNQPQHF,TRBJ1-5,TRBV12-3/TRBV12-4
CSAHRQGASETQYF,TRBJ2-5,TRBV20-1